The T cell receptor beta chain under discussion was sequenced for a study of CD8+ T cells in alopecia areata. Study-wide results and limits: Normal skin contains resident alphabeta T cells, and these are also sequenced in scalp samples. Under tofacitinib, numerous expanded lesional clonotypes remained detectable in scalp and blood.

This CDR3 is built from 16 residues. Germline V gene sequence: CDR1 SGHVS, CDR2 FQNEAQ. The V gene end was trimmed by 5 bases and the J gene end by 3 bases; junction bases not matched to a gene: 11. This sample's treatment: oral pan-JAK inhibitor, 5-10 mg twice daily. Sampling of alopecia areata patients yielded lesional scalp punch biopsies as well as peripheral blood. Extracted from the samples, RNA was reverse transcribed into cDNA to serve as the sequencing template. Clones were read by immunoSEQ multiplex PCR, and TCRdb kept only the in-frame ones, dropping some. The table has some 200,000 clones, about 57% seen once. A word on this clone: The antigen remains unidentified.

The receptor comes from a human donor with alopecia areata. This chain links TRBV7-8 with TRBJ2-7; 9 bases map to TRBD1. The specimen was CD4+ T cells sorted from blood, collected at week 4, from a patient treated with tofacitinib. This chain's CDR3 is CASSKEGTGLGYEQYF. The CDR3 region has the DNA TGTGCCAGCAGCAAAGAGGGGACAGGGTTAGGCTACGAGCAGTACTTC. Full variable domain (rest looked up from reference TRBV7-8 and TRBJ2-7): GAGVSQSPRYKVAKRGQDVALRCDPISGHVSLFWYQQALGQGPEFLTYFQNEAQLDKSGLPSDRFFAERPEGSVSTLKIQRTQQEDSAVYLCASSKEGTGLGYEQYFGPGTRLTVT.